The rows below give T cell receptor beta chains drawn from one sample of a study of blood T cell repertoires in COVID-19. Only in-frame clones appear in the TCRdb table, and some are missing; sequencing was by immunoSEQ multiplex PCR. The sample lists about 47,000 clones; over 75% were seen once. Sequencing was carried out using peripheral blood. All receptors come from a woman aged 55-70 years with acute or convalescent COVID-19. Both conserved end residues are part of each CDR3. D genes are given only for firm matches.

TRBV18	-	TRBJ1-5	14	CASSQQGGNQPQHF	TGTGCCAGCTCACAACAGGGTGGCAATCAGCCCCAGCATTTT
TRBV2	-	TRBJ2-7	15	CASRREQLQSYEQYF	TGTGCCAGCAGGAGGGAACAGCTTCAATCCTACGAGCAGTACTTC
TRBV19	-	TRBJ2-7	11	CASSPAYEQYF	TGTGCCAGTAGTCCCGCCTACGAGCAGTACTTC
TRBV5-1	-	TRBJ2-1	13	CASSLGAGNEQFF	TGCGCCAGCAGCTTGGGGGCGGGGAATGAGCAGTTCTTC
TRBV7-2	TRBD2	TRBJ2-2	15	CASSFGAGRTGELFF	TGTGCCAGCAGCTTCGGAGCGGGGCGCACCGGGGAGCTGTTTTTT
TRBV7-2	TRBD1	TRBJ2-1	15	CASSEGTGLDNEQFF	TGTGCCAGCAGCGAGGGGACAGGCCTAGACAATGAGCAGTTCTTC
TRBV6-5	TRBD1	TRBJ1-2	14	CASTRVDRESGYTF	TGTGCCAGCACCCGCGTAGACAGGGAAAGCGGCTACACCTTC
TRBV18	-	TRBJ1-1	13	CASSPDSKAEAFF	TGTGCCAGCTCACCAGACTCTAAGGCTGAAGCTTTCTTT
TRBV5-4	-	TRBJ2-7	12	CASSTASGEQYF	TGTGCCAGCAGCACCGCATCCGGCGAGCAGTACTTC
TRBV3-1/TRBV3-2	-	TRBJ1-6	16	CASSQSGGTYNSPLHF	TGTGCCAGCAGCCAAAGCGGGGGGACCTATAATTCACCCCTCCACTTT
TRBV10-3	TRBD1	TRBJ1-6	15	CATWDRSSYNSPLHF	TGTGCCACCTGGGACAGAAGCTCCTATAATTCACCCCTCCACTTT
TRBV4-1	-	TRBJ1-3	15	CASSQLLSSGNTIYF	TGCGCCAGCAGCCAATTATTGAGCTCTGGAAACACCATATATTTT
TRBV4-3	-	TRBJ1-2	14	CASSQATGYHGYTF	TGCGCCAGCAGCCAAGCGACAGGTTATCATGGCTACACCTTC
TRBV19	-	TRBJ1-6	13	CASGAGYNSPLHF	TGTGCCAGCGGAGCGGGCTATAATTCACCCCTCCACTTT
TRBV11-3	-	TRBJ1-1	13	CASSTSGDTEAFF	TGTGCCAGCAGCACATCAGGGGACACTGAAGCTTTCTTT
TRBV21-1	-	TRBJ2-1	13	CAPIGTPCNEQFF	TGTGCCCCCATCGGGACACCCTGCAATGAGCAGTTCTTC
TRBV5-6	-	TRBJ1-1	15	CASSTAGGFGTEAFF	TGTGCCAGCAGCACGGCCGGAGGTTTCGGCACTGAAGCTTTCTTT
TRBV6-2/TRBV6-3	-	TRBJ2-3	14	CASSQGPSADTQYF	TGTGCCAGCAGTCAGGGGCCCAGCGCAGATACGCAGTATTTT